The 8 T cell receptor beta chains presented below share a single source sample, sequenced in a study of cytomegalovirus exposure and HLA in healthy donors (dated by TCRdb to the late 2010s). Library prep was done by the immunoSEQ multiplex PCR assay. For the multiplex PCR, a mixture combining 60 forward primers for TCR Vbeta segments and 13 reverse primers for TCR Jbeta segments was used. TCRdb retrieved this table from immuneACCESS and kept in-frame rearrangements only. Not all clones are present; in checked studies, unresolved V genes account for under half, and no reason is known for the remainder. Present in this sample are 150,000 to 160,000 clones, roughly 83% of which were seen just once. Around 7.2% of the sample belongs to the ten largest clones. Sequencing was done on a sample of PBMCs. These receptors were obtained from a man aged 30-40 years in good health and CMV-seropositive.

The chain employs TRBV19 and TRBJ1-5; no clear D. Germline assignment: CDR1 LNHDA and CDR2 SQIVND (reference sequence). Trimming removed 1 base at V and 7 bases at J, with 14 bases between. This CDR3 has 15 amino acids. CDR3 DNA sequence: TGTGCCAGTAGTATAGGTCAGCTCGGAGGGCAGCCCCAGCATTTT. This gives the protein CASSIGQLGGQPQHF.

This chain uses TRBV5-1 with TRBJ1-3; 7 nucleotides align to TRBD1. The CDR3 consists of 14 residues. Germline CDR1 and CDR2: SGHRS and YFSETQ. J was trimmed by 4 bases and V by 4 bases; bases with no gene match: 5. CDR3: CASSVGGAGNTIYF. The CDR3 DNA reads TGCGCCAGCAGCGTAGGGGGCGCAGGAAACACCATATATTTT.

The CDR3 protein is CAWSGTSGLSYEQYF. CDR3 in DNA: TGTGCCTGGAGTGGGACATCAGGGCTCTCCTACGAGCAGTACTTC. The gene calls are TRBV30 and TRBJ2-7; maybe TRBD1 (5 bases). The CDR3 has 15 amino acids. Looked up from germline, CDR1 is GTSNPN and CDR2 is SVGIG (reference sequence). Trimming stripped 1 base from V and 0 bases from J, with 13 bases between.

This clone came up a few times. V usage is TRBV5-1 and J usage is TRBJ1-1, with TRBD1 matching 7 bases. This CDR3 is 15 amino acids long. V was pared by 4 bases and J by 1 base, with 7 bases of the junction left unmatched. CDR1 is SGHRS and CDR2 is YFSETQ in the germline V gene. The CDR3 loop reads CASSGGTDGNTEAFF. CDR3 nucleotides: TGCGCCAGCAGCGGGGGGACAGATGGGAACACTGAAGCTTTCTTT.

The chain joins TRBV2 to TRBJ2-4; D ambiguous. The CDR3 is 13 residues long. The V gene lost 4 bases and the J gene lost 5 bases, with 9 bases spanning the gap. The germline V gene has CDR1 SNHLY and CDR2 FYNNEI. Here the CDR3 DNA reads TGTGCCAGCAGTGGTCTAGATCAAAACATTCAGTACTTC. Amino acids: CASSGLDQNIQYF.

The chain employs TRBV7-9 and TRBJ1-2; D is unresolved. CDR1 and CDR2 (germline): SEHNR, FQNEAQ (reference sequence). This CDR3 spans 15 amino acids. Deletions cut 7 bases from V and 8 bases from J, with 23 bases between. The DNA for the CDR3 is TGTGCCAGCACCCCCCAAACCTCTGGAGTTCGGGGCTACACCTTC. Its translation is CASTPQTSGVRGYTF.

The J gene is TRBJ2-1, the V gene TRBV2; D is perhaps TRBD1 (6 bases). The germline CDR1 and CDR2 sequences are SNHLY and FYNNEI. The CDR3 spans 11 residues. V was pared by 7 bases and J by 11 bases, with 12 bases between. In DNA, the CDR3 is TGTGCCAGCACGTACACAGGGCAGCAGTTCTTC. Translation: CASTYTGQQFF.

This clone was detected only a few times. The genes are TRBV28 and TRBJ1-6, with D hard to call. V was trimmed by 10 bases and J by 0 bases, leaving 13 bases between them. CDR1 MDHEN and CDR2 SYDVKM come from the germline V gene. CDR3 length: 15 residues. The CDR3 DNA reads as TGTGCCACCAGCGGGTTGGGCTCCTATAATTCACCCCTCCACTTT. It encodes CATSGLGSYNSPLHF.